This entry features one TCR beta chain sequence. What it binds is not known. These data belong to a study of PD-1 blockade in classical Hodgkin lymphoma. Study-level results: Unlike CD8+ TCR diversity, which did not rise significantly by C4D1, CD4+ TCR diversity did. Reported findings placed baseline TCR diversity lower in newly diagnosed patients (compared with healthy donors). Exclusion covered patients beginning nivolumab under 1 year post-ASCT.

Measured with immunoSEQ multiplex PCR; TCRdb has only the in-frame clones, and not every one. The sample holds 31,000 or so clones; 70% to 80% are singletons and the top ten take 3.9%. Time point in this sample: cycle 4 day 1 (C4D1), after 6 weeks of nivolumab. Brentuximab vedotin exposure varied, and every patient relapsed after autologous stem cell transplantation. V was trimmed by 3 bases and J by 0 bases, leaving 9 bases between them. This CDR3 is built from 15 residues. CDR1 LNHDA and CDR2 SQIVND come from the germline V gene (reference sequence). The sequence was collected from a human donor with classical Hodgkin lymphoma. V is TRBV19 and J is TRBJ2-1; D is unclear. Sequenced material: peripheral blood mononuclear cells (PBMCs), taken before the fourth cycle of nivolumab. Here the CDR3 DNA reads TGTGCCAGTAGTATCGGGTCGGTCTCCTACAATGAGCAGTTCTTC. Encoded protein: CASSIGSVSYNEQFF.